The clone carrying this T cell receptor (beta chain) was detected many times. Over several immunoSEQ plates, each subset's genomic DNA was distributed in even portions. Here immunoSEQ multiplex PCR was the method, and the copy in TCRdb shows in-frame clones only, minus some. The profile covers roughly 96,000 clones, with around 47% appearing a single time and about 16% taken by the ten largest. The source of the sample is a study of shared clonotypes between healthy human individuals. V lost 1 base, J lost 3 bases, and 6 bases stayed unmatched. Per the germline V gene, CDR1 is SGHDN and CDR2 is FVKESK. The CDR3 is 15 residues long.

The clonotype comes from a woman aged 40 to 50 in good health. Some clones in this sample may be carry-over from other donors' samples. The sample comprised PBMCs. J is TRBJ2-7 and V is TRBV14; 7 nucleotides agree with TRBD2. CDR3 in DNA: TGTGCCAGCAGCCAAGGTCCGGGAGGCAGCTACGAGCAGTACTTC. Translation gives CASSQGPGGSYEQYF.